Below, 26 T cell receptor beta chains from the same sample are listed, as sequenced in a study of metastatic and nonmetastatic thyroid tumors. Ahead of thyroid surgery, no patient had received treatment of any kind. Using MiXCR, TCRdb re-called clones from the PCR reads. This table has about 16,000 clones, 30% to 40% appearing once. The sequenced sample consisted of tumor tissue. The receptors shown here come from a female donor with papillary thyroid cancer or a benign thyroid nodule (not recorded which). Some clones in this sample may be carry-over from other donors' samples.

On this clone itself: At one boundary the junction diverges from the germline segment, which might be a read error. This chain joins TRBV14 and TRBJ2-3; 8 nucleotides line up with TRBD1. Per the germline V gene, CDR1 is SGHDN and CDR2 is FVKESK. The CDR3 is 16 amino acids. The CDR3 sequence: CASSPTGGWSIDTQYF. CDR3 nucleotides: TGTGCCAGCAGCCCCACAGGGGGTTGGAGCATAGATACGCAGTATTTT.

This clone is labeled as medium-sized. The rearrangement joins TRBV20-1 to TRBJ2-3; D is perhaps TRBD1 or TRBD2 (5 bases each). Trimming removed 1 base at V and 5 bases at J, with 10 bases between. Per germline, CDR1 DFQATT and CDR2 SNEGSKA (reference sequence). This CDR3 spans 13 amino acids. The CDR3 bases are TGCAGTGCTAGAGGTGGGGCGGGAGATACGCAGTATTTT. Its protein is CSARGGAGDTQYF.

The V and J genes are TRBV5-5 and TRBJ1-1, with no clear D. CDR1 and CDR2 (germline): SGHKS, YYEKEE (reference sequence). V lost 4 bases, J lost 1 base, and 17 bases lay in between. The CDR3 is 16 residues long. As DNA, the CDR3 is TGTGCCAGCAGCACCGACGTGGGTAGGTGGAACACTGAAGCTTTCTTT. It translates to CASSTDVGRWNTEAFF.

This clone was detected many times. This chain connects TRBV28 to TRBJ1-3; TRBD1 matches at 7 bases. CDR1 and CDR2 (germline): MDHEN, SYDVKM. Trimming at V came to 5 bases and at J to 4 bases, leaving 8 bases not matched to a gene. The CDR3 consists of 15 residues. CDR3 amino acids: CASSTRRDSGNTIYF. The CDR3 bases are TGTGCCAGCAGTACCCGCCGGGACAGCGGAAACACCATATATTTT.

This clone has at least ten counts. The genes are TRBV4-2 and TRBJ2-5, with D tentatively TRBD1 (6 bases). The CDR3 runs 16 residues. Germline assignment: CDR1 LGHNA and CDR2 YNFKEQ. V shed 1 base and J shed 1 base, with 13 bases lying between them. The DNA for the CDR3 is TGTGCCAGCAGCCAAGGTTCGACAGGCCCCCAAGAGACCCAGTACTTC. Its translation: CASSQGSTGPQETQYF.

In its sample, this clone was seen once. The chain carries TRBV6-1 and TRBJ1-1; possible D gene TRBD1, 5 bases. This CDR3 has 14 residues. Trimming removed 6 bases at V and 5 bases at J, with 16 bases between. Germline-derived CDR1 and CDR2 are MNHNS and SASEGT. The CDR3 region has the DNA TGTGCCAGCAGCGGGTTTGGGGGATCAACTGAAGCTTTCTTT. This gives the protein CASSGFGGSTEAFF.

This clone is labeled medium-sized. The chain is built from TRBV28 and TRBJ1-3; D uncertain. The CDR3 covers 16 residues. Germline loops: CDR1 MDHEN, CDR2 SYDVKM. V was trimmed by 5 bases and J by 0 bases, leaving 14 bases between them. The CDR3 nucleotides read TGTGCCAGCAGTGCGGACCTCCTAGGCTCTGGAAACACCATATATTTT. Amino acids: CASSADLLGSGNTIYF.

The J gene is TRBJ1-1, the V gene TRBV11-2, with D perhaps matching TRBD1 (6 bases). The germline gives CDR1 SGHAT, CDR2 FQNNGV. Trimming removed 0 bases at V and 5 bases at J, with 10 bases between. The CDR3 runs to 14 residues. CDR3 in amino acids: CASSLDQGRTEAFF. The CDR3 region has the DNA TGTGCCAGCAGCTTAGATCAGGGGAGGACTGAAGCTTTCTTT.

The chain has TRBV12-3 or TRBV12-4 and TRBJ2-1; 7 positions agree with TRBD2. The CDR3 length is 11 residues. The V and J ends lost 8 bases and 6 bases, in that order; junction bases with no gene match: 1. CDR3 DNA: TGTGCCAGCGCGGGGGTCAATGAGCAGTTCTTC. It translates to CASAGVNEQFF.

This clone has a handful of counts. The chain recombines TRBV6-1 with TRBJ2-2; no clear D. The V gene's germline CDR1 is MNHNS and CDR2 SASEGT. This CDR3 is built from 13 residues. Deletions cut 4 bases from V and 5 bases from J, with 8 bases between. The CDR3 sequence: CASSVLLTGELFF. CDR3 sequence (DNA): TGTGCCAGCAGTGTTCTATTGACCGGGGAGCTGTTTTTT.

Relative to its sample, this clone is medium-sized (0.01 to 0.1%). The chain recombines TRBV6-1 with TRBJ1-1; TRBD1 is a possible D gene (6 bases). V was pared by 8 bases and J by 2 bases, with 15 bases between. This CDR3 is 14 amino acids long. Germline V CDR1 and CDR2: MNHNS, SASEGT. The CDR3 nucleotides read TGTGCCAGCGGGGACATCCGGGCCAACACTGAAGCTTTCTTT. It yields the protein CASGDIRANTEAFF.

This chain joins TRBV20-1 and TRBJ2-7; 8 nucleotides line up with TRBD2. Germline CDR1 is DFQATT and CDR2 is SNEGSKA (reference sequence). The CDR3 length is 12 residues. The V segment lost 5 bases and the J segment 6 bases; nucleotides outside the gene matches: 6. The CDR3 is CSAEREHVEQYF. DNA for the CDR3: TGCAGTGCTGAGCGGGAGCACGTCGAGCAGTACTTC.

This clone was seen many times. The chain joins TRBV2 to TRBJ2-3; 13 bases are shared with TRBD2. The CDR3 extends over 18 amino acids. Germline CDR1 SNHLY, CDR2 FYNNEI. J lost 0 bases, V lost 4 bases, and 7 bases had no gene match. Here the CDR3 DNA reads TGTGCCAGCAGTGGAGAAACTAGCGGGGGGGATAGCACAGATACGCAGTATTTT. As protein: CASSGETSGGDSTDTQYF. Full variable domain (rest looked up from reference TRBV2 and TRBJ2-3): EPEVTQTPSHQVTQMGQEVILRCVPISNHLYFYWYRQILGQKVEFLVSFYNNEISEKSEIFDDQFSVERPDGSNFTLKIRSTKLEDSAMYFCASSGETSGGDSTDTQYFGPGTRLTVL.

In its sample, this clone was seen a few times. The V and J genes are TRBV6-1 and TRBJ1-3; TRBD1 is a possible D gene (6 bases). Germline CDR1 and CDR2: MNHNS and SASEGT. The CDR3 contains 14 residues. Trimming removed 3 bases at V and 2 bases at J, with 8 bases between. The CDR3 spells CASSDRGPGNTIYF. CDR3 sequence (DNA): TGTGCCAGCAGTGACAGGGGCCCTGGAAACACCATATATTTT.

The chain is built from TRBV7-8 and TRBJ2-7, with 8 bases aligning to TRBD1. The CDR3 is 15 residues long. Looked up from germline, CDR1 is SGHVS and CDR2 is FQNEAQ. Trimming at V came to 5 bases and at J to 2 bases, leaving 8 bases not matched to a gene. CDR3 nucleotide sequence: TGTGCCAGCAGCGTTCCCGGGGGACAGGCCTACGAGCAGTACTTC. Amino acids: CASSVPGGQAYEQYF.

This clone was observed a few times. This sequence joins TRBV6-1 and TRBJ1-5, with a weak D call TRBD1 (5 bases). Trimming cost V 5 bases and J 6 bases, with 17 bases left between them. The CDR3 spans 15 residues. Germline CDR1 MNHNS, CDR2 SASEGT. The chain's CDR3 is CASSTGPVKVQPQHF. The CDR3 DNA reads as TGTGCCAGCAGTACGGGACCAGTGAAGGTTCAGCCCCAGCATTTT.

This clone was seen more than once but under ten times. The conserved phenylalanine or tryptophan normally closing the CDR3 is absent here, so this likely arose from a read error. The chain has TRBV27 and TRBJ2-1; perhaps TRBD2 as D (6 bases). Germline V gives CDR1 MNHEY, CDR2 SMNVEV (reference sequence). V dropped 5 bases and J dropped 8 bases, with 16 bases sitting between them. CDR3 length: 14 residues. The CDR3 reads CASSPYWGVDEQFL. CDR3 nucleotide sequence: TGTGCCAGCAGTCCCTATTGGGGGGTAGATGAGCAGTTCCTC.

The rearrangement joins TRBV4-3 to TRBJ2-7; D possibly corresponds to TRBD2 (6 bases). This CDR3 contains 16 residues. Deletions cut 0 bases from V and 2 bases from J, with 14 bases between. Germline values: CDR1 LGHNA, CDR2 YSLEER. The CDR3 DNA is TGCGCCAGCAGCCAAGATGAAAGGACGGGAGCCTACGAGCAGTACTTC. Its protein is CASSQDERTGAYEQYF.

V gene TRBV6-1 combines with J gene TRBJ2-7; D unresolved. Trimming took 0 bases from V and 4 from J, leaving 4 bases between them. Germline V gives CDR1 MNHNS, CDR2 SASEGT. CDR3 length: 12 amino acids. The CDR3 is CASSEAGYEQYF. The CDR3, as DNA: TGTGCCAGCAGTGAAGCCGGTTACGAGCAGTACTTC.

This clone is medium-sized in the sample. The chain is built from TRBV5-6 and TRBJ1-2; no firm D call. Germline V CDR1 and CDR2: SGHDT, YYEEEE. The CDR3 loop spans 12 amino acids. Trimming left V 6 bases short and J 4 bases short, with 10 bases between. The CDR3 here is CASTQEGYGYTF. The CDR3, as DNA: TGTGCCAGCACCCAAGAGGGCTATGGCTACACCTTC.

Ten or more counts support this clone. The chain links TRBV2 to TRBJ2-7; D is perhaps TRBD1 (6 bases). Trimming removed 6 bases at V and 6 bases at J, with 12 bases between. Per germline, CDR1 SNHLY and CDR2 FYNNEI. The length of the CDR3 is 12 residues. The DNA for the CDR3 is TGTGCCAGCAGGCCCCCAGGGGCCGAGCAGTACTTC. This gives the protein CASRPPGAEQYF.

The chain links TRBV11-2 to TRBJ2-3, with 9 bases identical to TRBD1. CDR3 length: 17 residues. Germline V gene data show CDR1 as SGHAT and CDR2 as FQNNGV. V trimming: 7 bases; J trimming: 3 bases; junction bases outside the gene matches: 14. The CDR3 nucleotides read TGTGCCAGCAACAGCTTACAGGGGGCTAAGGGAACAGATACGCAGTATTTT. It encodes CASNSLQGAKGTDTQYF.

This chain links TRBV11-3 with TRBJ2-2; D is possibly TRBD1 or TRBD2 (5 bases each). There are 14 residues in the CDR3. The ends were cut back, 6 bases at V and 2 bases at J, with 10 bases in the middle. The V gene's germline CDR1 is SGHNT and CDR2 YENEEA. The CDR3 protein is CASRRDVNTGELFF. For the CDR3, the DNA is TGTGCCAGCAGACGGGACGTCAACACCGGGGAGCTGTTTTTT.

The chain links TRBV6-1 to TRBJ2-1; D is possibly TRBD2 (6 bases). The CDR3 loop spans 16 amino acids. V gave up 5 bases and J gave up 4 bases, with 18 bases separating them. Germline CDR1 and CDR2: MNHNS and SASEGT. The CDR3 nucleotides are TGTGCCAGCAGTAAAACCTTAGCGGAGGAATACAATGAGCAGTTCTTC. Its protein is CASSKTLAEEYNEQFF.

V usage is TRBV20-1 and J usage is TRBJ1-5; D unclear. The CDR3 is 15 amino acids. Deletions cut 5 bases from V and 2 bases from J, with 16 bases between. Germline loops: CDR1 DFQATT, CDR2 SNEGSKA (reference sequence). CDR3 DNA: TGCAGTGCTCAACCCGGAGGGTCTGGCAATCAGCCCCAGCATTTT. Its translation: CSAQPGGSGNQPQHF.

A word on this clone: A much larger clonotype is one base distant, so this may be a read error. The sample holds other DNA sequences that translate to the same CDR3. The genes are TRBV27 and TRBJ2-3, with D uncertain. Germline V gene lookup returns CDR1 MNHEY and CDR2 SMNVEV (reference sequence). The CDR3 has 12 residues. Written as DNA, the CDR3 is TGTGCCAGCAGTCACCACACAGATACGCAGTACTTT. Its translation: CASSHHTDTQYF.